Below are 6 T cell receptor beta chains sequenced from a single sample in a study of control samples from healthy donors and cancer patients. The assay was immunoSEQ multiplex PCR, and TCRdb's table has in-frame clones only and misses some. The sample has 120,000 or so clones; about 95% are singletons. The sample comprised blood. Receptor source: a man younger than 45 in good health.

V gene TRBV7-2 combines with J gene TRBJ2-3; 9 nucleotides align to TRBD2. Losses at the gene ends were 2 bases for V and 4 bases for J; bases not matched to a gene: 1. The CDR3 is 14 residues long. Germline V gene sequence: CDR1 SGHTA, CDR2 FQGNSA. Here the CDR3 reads CASSLLAGPDTQYF. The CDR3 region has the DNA TGTGCCAGCAGCTTACTAGCGGGGCCAGATACGCAGTATTTT.

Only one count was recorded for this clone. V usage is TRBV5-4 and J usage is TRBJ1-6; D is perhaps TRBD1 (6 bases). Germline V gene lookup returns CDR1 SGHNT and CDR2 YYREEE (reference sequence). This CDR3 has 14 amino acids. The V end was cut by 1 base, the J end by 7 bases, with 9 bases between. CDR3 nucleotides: TGTGCCAGCAGCTTGCGGGACACAAATTCACCCCTCCACTTT. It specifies CASSLRDTNSPLHF.

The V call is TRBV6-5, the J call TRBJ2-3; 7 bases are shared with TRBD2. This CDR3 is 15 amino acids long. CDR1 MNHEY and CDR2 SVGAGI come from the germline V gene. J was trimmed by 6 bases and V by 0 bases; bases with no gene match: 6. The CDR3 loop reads CASSYSGGTGDTQYF. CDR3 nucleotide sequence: TGTGCCAGCAGTTACTCGGGGGGGACCGGGGATACGCAGTATTTT.

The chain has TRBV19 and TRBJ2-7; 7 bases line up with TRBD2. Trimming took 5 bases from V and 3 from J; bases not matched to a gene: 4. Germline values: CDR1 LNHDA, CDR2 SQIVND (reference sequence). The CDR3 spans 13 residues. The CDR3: CASSAGELYEQYF. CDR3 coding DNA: TGTGCCAGTAGTGCGGGGGAGCTCTACGAGCAGTACTTC.

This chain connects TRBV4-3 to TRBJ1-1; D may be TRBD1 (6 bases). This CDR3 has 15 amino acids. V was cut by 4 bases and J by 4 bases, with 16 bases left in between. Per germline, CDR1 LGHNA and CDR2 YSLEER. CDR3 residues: CASSPAGGAGTEAFF. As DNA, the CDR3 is TGCGCCAGCAGCCCAGCGGGGGGGGCGGGCACTGAAGCTTTCTTT.

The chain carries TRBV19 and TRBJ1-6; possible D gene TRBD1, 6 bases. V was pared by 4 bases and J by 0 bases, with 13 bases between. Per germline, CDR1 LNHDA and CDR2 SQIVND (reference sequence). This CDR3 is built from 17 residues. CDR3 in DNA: TGTGCCAGTAGTAGACGACAGGCCAGCTCCTATAATTCACCCCTCCACTTT. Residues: CASSRRQASSYNSPLHF.